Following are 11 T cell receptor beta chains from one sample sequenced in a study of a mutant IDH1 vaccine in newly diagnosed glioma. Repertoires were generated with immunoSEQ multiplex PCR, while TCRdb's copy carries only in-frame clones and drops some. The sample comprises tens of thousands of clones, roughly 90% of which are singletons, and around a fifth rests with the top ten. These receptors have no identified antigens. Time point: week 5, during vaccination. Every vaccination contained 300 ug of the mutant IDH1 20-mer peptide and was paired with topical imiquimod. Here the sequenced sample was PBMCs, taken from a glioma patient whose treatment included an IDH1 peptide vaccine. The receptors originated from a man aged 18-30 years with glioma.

In DNA form, the CDR3 reads TGTGCCAGCAGCTCCTGGACTAGCCGACTCCAATACGAGCAGTACTTC. This sequence encodes CASSSWTSRLQYEQYF. This chain links TRBV12-1 with TRBJ2-7; the table gives TRBD2 as D, unverified against the DNA. TRBV12-1 is a documented pseudogene. This CDR3 spans 16 amino acids.

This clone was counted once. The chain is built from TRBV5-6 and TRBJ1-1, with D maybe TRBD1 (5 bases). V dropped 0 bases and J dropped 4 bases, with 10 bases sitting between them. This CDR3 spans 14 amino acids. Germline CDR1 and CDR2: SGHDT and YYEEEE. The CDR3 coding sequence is TGTGCCAGCAGCTTGGTCGGGGGAAGCACTGAAGCTTTCTTT. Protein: CASSLVGGSTEAFF. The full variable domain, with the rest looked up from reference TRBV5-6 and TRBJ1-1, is DAGVTQSPTHLIKTRGQQVTLRCSPKSGHDTVSWYQQALGQGPQFIFQYYEEEERQRGNFPDRFSGHQFPNYSSELNVNALLLGDSALYLCASSLVGGSTEAFFGQGTRLTVV.

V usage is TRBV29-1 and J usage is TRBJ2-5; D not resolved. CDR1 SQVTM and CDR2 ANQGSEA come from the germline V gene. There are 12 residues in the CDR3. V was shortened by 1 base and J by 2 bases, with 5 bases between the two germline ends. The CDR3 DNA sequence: TGCAGCGTTGAAGGTCTGCAAGAGACCCAGTACTTC. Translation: CSVEGLQETQYF.

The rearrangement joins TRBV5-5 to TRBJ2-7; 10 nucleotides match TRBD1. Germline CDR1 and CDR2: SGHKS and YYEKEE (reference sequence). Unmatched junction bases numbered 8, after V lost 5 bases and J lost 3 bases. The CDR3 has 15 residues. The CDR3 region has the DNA TGTGCCAGCAGTACCCCGGGACAGGGGCTCTACGAGCAGTACTTC. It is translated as CASSTPGQGLYEQYF.

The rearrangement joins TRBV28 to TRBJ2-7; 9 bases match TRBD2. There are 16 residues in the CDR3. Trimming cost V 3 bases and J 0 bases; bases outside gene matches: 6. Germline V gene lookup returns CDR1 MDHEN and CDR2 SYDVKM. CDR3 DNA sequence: TGTGCCAGCAGTTTGGATTCTAGCGGGACCTCCTACGAGCAGTACTTC. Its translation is CASSLDSSGTSYEQYF.

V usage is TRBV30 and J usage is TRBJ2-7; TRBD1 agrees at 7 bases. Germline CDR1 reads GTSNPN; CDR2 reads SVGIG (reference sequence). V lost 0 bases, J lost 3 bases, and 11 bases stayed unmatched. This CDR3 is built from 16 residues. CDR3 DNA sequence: TGTGCCTGGAGTGTGGGGGCTCGGGACAGACTCTACGAGCAGTACTTC. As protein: CAWSVGARDRLYEQYF.

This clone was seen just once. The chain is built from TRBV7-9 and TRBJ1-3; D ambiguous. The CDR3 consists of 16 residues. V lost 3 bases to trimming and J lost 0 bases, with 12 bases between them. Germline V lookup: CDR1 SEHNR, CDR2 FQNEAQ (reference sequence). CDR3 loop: CASSFDKVRSGNTIYF. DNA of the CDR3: TGTGCCAGCAGCTTTGATAAGGTGCGCTCTGGAAACACCATATATTTT. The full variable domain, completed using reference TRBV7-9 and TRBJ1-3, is DTGVSQNPRHKITKRGQNVTFRCDPISEHNRLYWYRQTLGQGPEFLTYFQNEAQLEKSRLLSDRFSAERPKGSFSTLEIQRTEQGDSAMYLCASSFDKVRSGNTIYFGEGSWLTVV.

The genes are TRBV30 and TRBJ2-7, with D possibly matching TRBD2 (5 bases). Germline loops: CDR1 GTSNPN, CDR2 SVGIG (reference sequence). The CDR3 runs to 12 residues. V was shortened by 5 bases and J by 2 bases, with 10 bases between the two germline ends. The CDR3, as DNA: TGTGCCTGGGAAGCGGTAACCTACGAGCAGTACTTC. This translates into CAWEAVTYEQYF.

The CDR3 region is CASSPSGLAKNIQYF. The CDR3 coding sequence is TGTGCCAGCTCACCATCGGGATTAGCCAAAAACATTCAGTACTTC. This chain uses TRBV18 with TRBJ2-4, with D maybe TRBD2 (5 bases). Germline V gene data show CDR1 as KGHSH and CDR2 as LQKENI. V lost 2 bases and J lost 0, with 8 bases in between. CDR3 length equals 15 residues.

Here the CDR3 DNA reads TGTGCCAGCCCGAGAGTCCGGAATTCACCCCTCCACTTT. Translated: CASPRVRNSPLHF. V and J are TRBV5-8 and TRBJ1-6; D remains unclear. Deletions cut 7 bases from V and 7 bases from J, with 12 bases between. CDR3 length: 13 residues. The germline V gene encodes CDR1 SGHTS and CDR2 YDEGEE.

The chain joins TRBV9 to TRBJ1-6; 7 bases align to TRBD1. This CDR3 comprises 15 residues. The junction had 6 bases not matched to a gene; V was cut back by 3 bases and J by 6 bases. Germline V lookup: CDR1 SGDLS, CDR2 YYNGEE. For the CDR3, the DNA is TGTGCCAGCAGCGGGCACAGGGGTCTTAATTCACCCCTCCACTTT. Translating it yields CASSGHRGLNSPLHF.